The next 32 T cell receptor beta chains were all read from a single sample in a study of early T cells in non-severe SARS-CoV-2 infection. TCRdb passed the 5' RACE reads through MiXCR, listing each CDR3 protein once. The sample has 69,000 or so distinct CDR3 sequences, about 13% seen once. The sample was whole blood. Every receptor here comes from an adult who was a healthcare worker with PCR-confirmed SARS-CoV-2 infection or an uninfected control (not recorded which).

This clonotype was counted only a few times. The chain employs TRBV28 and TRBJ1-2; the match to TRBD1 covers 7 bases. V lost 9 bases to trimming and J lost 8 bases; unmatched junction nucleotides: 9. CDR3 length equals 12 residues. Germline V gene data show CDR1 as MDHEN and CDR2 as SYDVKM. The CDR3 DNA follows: TGTGCCAGTGAAAGGACAGGCAACGGCTACACCTTC. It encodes CASERTGNGYTF.

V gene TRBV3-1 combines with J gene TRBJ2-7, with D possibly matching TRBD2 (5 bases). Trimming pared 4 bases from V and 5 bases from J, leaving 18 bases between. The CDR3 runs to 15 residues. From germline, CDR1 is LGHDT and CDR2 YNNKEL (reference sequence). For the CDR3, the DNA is TGTGCCAGCAGCCCCTGGGAGCGGAAGCTCGACGAGCAGTACTTC. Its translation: CASSPWERKLDEQYF.

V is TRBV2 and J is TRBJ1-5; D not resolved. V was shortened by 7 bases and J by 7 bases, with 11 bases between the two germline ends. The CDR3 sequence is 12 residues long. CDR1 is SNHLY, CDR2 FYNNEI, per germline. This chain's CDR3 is CASTVGRQPQHF. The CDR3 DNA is TGTGCCAGCACAGTGGGCCGGCAGCCCCAGCATTTT.

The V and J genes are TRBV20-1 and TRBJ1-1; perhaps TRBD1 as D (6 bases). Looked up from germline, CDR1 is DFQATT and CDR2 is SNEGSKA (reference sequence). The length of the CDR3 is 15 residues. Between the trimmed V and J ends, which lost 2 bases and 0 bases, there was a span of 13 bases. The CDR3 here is CSARRTVAMNTEAFF. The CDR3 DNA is TGCAGTGCTAGAAGGACAGTGGCCATGAACACTGAAGCTTTCTTT.

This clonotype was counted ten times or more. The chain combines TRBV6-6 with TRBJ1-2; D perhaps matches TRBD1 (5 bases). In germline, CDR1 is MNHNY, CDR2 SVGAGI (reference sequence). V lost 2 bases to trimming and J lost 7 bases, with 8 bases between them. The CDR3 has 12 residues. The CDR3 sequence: CASSYEGRGYTF. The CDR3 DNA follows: TGTGCCAGCAGTTACGAGGGACGTGGCTACACCTTC.

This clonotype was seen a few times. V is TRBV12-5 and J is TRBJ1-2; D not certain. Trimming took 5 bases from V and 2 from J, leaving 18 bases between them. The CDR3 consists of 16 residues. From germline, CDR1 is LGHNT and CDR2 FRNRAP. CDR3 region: CASGPVGQEGNYGYTF. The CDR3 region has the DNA TGTGCTAGTGGTCCCGTTGGGCAGGAAGGGAACTATGGCTACACCTTC.

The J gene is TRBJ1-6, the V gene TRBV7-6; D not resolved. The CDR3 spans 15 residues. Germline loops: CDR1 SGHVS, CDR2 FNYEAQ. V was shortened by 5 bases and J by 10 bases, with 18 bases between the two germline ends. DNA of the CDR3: TGTGCCAGCAGCGAAGGACCAGCGGTTTCGTCACCCCTCCACTTT. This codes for CASSEGPAVSSPLHF.

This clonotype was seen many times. In DNA, the CDR3 is TGTGCCAGCAGCGTGGGACAGGGGTGGGATACGCAGTATTTT. Protein product: CASSVGQGWDTQYF. The genes are TRBV5-6 and TRBJ2-3, with 10 nucleotides matching TRBD1. The CDR3 extends over 14 amino acids. CDR1 and CDR2 from the germline V gene are SGHDT and YYEEEE. V dropped 4 bases and J dropped 6; count of bases not matched to a gene: 5.

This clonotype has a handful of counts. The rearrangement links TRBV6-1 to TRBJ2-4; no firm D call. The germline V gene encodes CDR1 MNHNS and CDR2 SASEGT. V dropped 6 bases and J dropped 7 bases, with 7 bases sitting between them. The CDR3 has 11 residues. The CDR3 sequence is CASRLVNIQYF. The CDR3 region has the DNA TGTGCCAGCAGGTTGGTGAACATTCAGTACTTC.

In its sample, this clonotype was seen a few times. In DNA, the CDR3 is TGTGCCAGCATCGAGACAGGGACCCGTTCTGGGGCCAACGTCCTGACTTTC. Translated: CASIETGTRSGANVLTF. The V and J genes are TRBV5-4 and TRBJ2-6; 7 bases are a match to TRBD1. This CDR3 is built from 17 residues. V lost 6 bases, J lost 1 base, and 10 bases stayed unmatched. Per the germline V gene, CDR1 is SGHNT and CDR2 is YYREEE (reference sequence). Based on the CDR3 plus reference TRBV5-4 and TRBJ2-6, the full variable domain is ETGVTQSPTHLIKTRGQQVTLRCSSQSGHNTVSWYQQALGQGPQFIFQYYREEENGRGNFPPRFSGLQFPNYSSELNVNALELDDSALYLCASIETGTRSGANVLTFGAGSRLTVL.

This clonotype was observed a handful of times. DNA for the CDR3: TGCAGCGTTGAAAGGACAGGGGTGGGGGCAGATACGCAGTATTTT. Its protein product is CSVERTGVGADTQYF. The chain combines TRBV29-1 with TRBJ2-3; 9 bases are shared with TRBD1. The CDR3 runs to 15 residues. V was clipped by 2 bases and J by 4 bases; unmatched bases: 7. Germline values: CDR1 SQVTM, CDR2 ANQGSEA.

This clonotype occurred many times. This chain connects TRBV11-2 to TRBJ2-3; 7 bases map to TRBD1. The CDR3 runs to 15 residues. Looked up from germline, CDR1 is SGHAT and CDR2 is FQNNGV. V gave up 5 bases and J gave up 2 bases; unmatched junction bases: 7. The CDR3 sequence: CASSRGQIDTDTQYF. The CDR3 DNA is TGTGCCAGCAGCCGGGGACAGATTGACACAGATACGCAGTATTTT.

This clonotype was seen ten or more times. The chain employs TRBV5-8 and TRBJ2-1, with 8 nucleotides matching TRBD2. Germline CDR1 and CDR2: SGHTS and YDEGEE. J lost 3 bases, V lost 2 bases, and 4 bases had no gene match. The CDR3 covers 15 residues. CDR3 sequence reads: CASSFGLAGYNEQFF. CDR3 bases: TGTGCCAGCAGCTTTGGGCTAGCGGGCTACAATGAGCAGTTCTTC.

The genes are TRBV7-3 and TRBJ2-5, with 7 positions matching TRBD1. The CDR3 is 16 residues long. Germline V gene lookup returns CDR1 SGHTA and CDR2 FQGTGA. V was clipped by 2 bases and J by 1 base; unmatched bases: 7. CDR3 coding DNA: TGTGCCAGCAGCTTAGACAGGGAAACGGGCCAAGAGACCCAGTACTTC. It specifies CASSLDRETGQETQYF.

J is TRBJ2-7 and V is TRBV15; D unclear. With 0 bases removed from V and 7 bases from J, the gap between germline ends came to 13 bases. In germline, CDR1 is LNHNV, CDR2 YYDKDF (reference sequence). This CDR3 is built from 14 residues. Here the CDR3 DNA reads TGTGCCACCAGCAGAGATACGCGTTTGGGGGAGCAGTACTTC. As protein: CATSRDTRLGEQYF.

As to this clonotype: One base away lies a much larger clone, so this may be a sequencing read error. In nucleotides, the CDR3 is TGCAGTGCTAGAGTTTCGGGACAGGGCTACTACGAGCAGTACTTC. It yields the protein CSARVSGQGYYEQYF. The V and J genes are TRBV20-1 and TRBJ2-7; 9 bases match TRBD1. Germline-derived CDR1 and CDR2 are DFQATT and SNEGSKA (reference sequence). With V trimmed by 1 base and J by 3 bases, 7 bases remained unmatched. The CDR3 contains 15 residues.

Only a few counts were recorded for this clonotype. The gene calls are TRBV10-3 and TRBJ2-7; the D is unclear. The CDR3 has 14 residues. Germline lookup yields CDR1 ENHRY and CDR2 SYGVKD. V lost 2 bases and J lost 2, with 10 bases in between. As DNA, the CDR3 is TGTGCCATCAGTGAGAATTTTGGGACCTACGAGCAGTACTTC. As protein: CAISENFGTYEQYF.

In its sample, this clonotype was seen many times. The CDR3 nucleotides read TGTGCCAGTTCAAGGAACCCGGGTAATTCACCCCTCCACTTT. It yields the protein CASSRNPGNSPLHF. The genes are TRBV6-6 and TRBJ1-6; D unclear. V lost 9 bases and J 6 bases, leaving 15 bases between the germline ends. The CDR3 spans 14 residues. The germline V gene encodes CDR1 MNHNY and CDR2 SVGAGI (reference sequence).

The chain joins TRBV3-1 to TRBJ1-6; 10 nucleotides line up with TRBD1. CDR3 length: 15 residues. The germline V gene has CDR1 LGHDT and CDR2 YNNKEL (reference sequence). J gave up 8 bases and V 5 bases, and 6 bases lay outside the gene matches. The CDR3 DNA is TGTGCCAGCAGCTTCGCCGGGACAGGGGATTCACCCCTCCACTTT. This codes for CASSFAGTGDSPLHF.

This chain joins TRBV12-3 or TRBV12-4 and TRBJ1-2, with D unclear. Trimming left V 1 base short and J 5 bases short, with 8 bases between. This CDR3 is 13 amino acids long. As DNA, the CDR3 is TGTGCCAGCAGTTTAGGCGGCCAGTATGGCTACACCTTC. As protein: CASSLGGQYGYTF.

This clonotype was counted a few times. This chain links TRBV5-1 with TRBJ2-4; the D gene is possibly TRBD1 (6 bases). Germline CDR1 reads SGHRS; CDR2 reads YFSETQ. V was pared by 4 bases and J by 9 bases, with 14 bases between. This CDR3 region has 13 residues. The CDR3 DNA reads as TGCGCCAGCAGCATAACAGGGCGCGGCATTCAGTACTTC. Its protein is CASSITGRGIQYF. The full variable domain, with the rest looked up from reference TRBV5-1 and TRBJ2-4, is KAGVTQTPRYLIKTRGQQVTLSCSPISGHRSVSWYQQTPGQGLQFLFEYFSETQRNKGNFPGRFSGRQFSNSRSEMNVSTLELGDSALYLCASSITGRGIQYFGAGTRLSVL.

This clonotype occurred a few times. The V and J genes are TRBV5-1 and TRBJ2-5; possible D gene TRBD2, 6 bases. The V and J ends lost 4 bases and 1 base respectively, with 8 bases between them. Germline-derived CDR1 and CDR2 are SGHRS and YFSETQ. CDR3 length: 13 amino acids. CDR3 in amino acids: CASSVAAQETQYF. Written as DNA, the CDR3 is TGCGCCAGCAGCGTAGCGGCCCAAGAGACCCAGTACTTC.

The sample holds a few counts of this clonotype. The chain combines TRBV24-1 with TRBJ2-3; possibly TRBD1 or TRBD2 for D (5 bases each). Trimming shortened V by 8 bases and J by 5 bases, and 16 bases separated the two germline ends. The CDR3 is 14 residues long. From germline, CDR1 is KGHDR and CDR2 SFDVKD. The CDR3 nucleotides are TGTGCCACCACCCCTTTCGGGGCGGGAGATACGCAGTATTTT. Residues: CATTPFGAGDTQYF.

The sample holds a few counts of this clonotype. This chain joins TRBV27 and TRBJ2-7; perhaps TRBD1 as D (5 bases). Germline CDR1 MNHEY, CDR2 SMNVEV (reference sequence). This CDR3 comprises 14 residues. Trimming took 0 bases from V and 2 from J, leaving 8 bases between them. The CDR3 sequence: CASSLSTRAYEQYF. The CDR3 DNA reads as TGTGCCAGCAGTTTATCGACCAGGGCCTACGAGCAGTACTTC.

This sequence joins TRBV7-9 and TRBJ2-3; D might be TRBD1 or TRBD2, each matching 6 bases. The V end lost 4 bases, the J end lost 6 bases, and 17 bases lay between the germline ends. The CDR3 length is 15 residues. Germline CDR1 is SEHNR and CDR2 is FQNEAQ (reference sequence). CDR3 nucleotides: TGTGCCAGCAGCTCCTCAGGGGCGGGGAGTGATACGCAGTATTTT. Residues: CASSSSGAGSDTQYF.

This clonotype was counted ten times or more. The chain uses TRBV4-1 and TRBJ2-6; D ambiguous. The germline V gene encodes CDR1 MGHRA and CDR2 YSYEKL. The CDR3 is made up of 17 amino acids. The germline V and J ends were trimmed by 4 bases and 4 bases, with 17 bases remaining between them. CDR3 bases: TGCGCCAGCAGCCCCTTCCAGGCGGCGACGGGGGCCAACGTCCTGACTTTC. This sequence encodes CASSPFQAATGANVLTF.

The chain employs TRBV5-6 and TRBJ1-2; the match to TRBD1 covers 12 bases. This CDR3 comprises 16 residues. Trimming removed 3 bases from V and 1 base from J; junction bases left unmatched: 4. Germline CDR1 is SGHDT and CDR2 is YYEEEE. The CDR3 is CASSWDRGRINYGYTF. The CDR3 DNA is TGTGCCAGCAGCTGGGACAGGGGGCGCATTAACTATGGCTACACCTTC.

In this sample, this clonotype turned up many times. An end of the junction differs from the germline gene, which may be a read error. This CDR3 reads CASRLAGAGTDTQYF. CDR3 DNA: TGCGCCAGCAGATTGGCAGGGGCTGGCACAGATACGCAGTATTTT. The chain joins TRBV5-1 to TRBJ2-3; TRBD1 might be the D (6 bases). The germline V gene has CDR1 SGHRS and CDR2 YFSETQ. The CDR3 consists of 15 residues.

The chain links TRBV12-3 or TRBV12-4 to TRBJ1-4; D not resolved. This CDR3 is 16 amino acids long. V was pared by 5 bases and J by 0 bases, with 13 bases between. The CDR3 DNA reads TGTGCCAGCAGTACTCGAACGGGAACAACTAATGAAAAACTGTTTTTT. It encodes CASSTRTGTTNEKLFF.

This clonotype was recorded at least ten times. CDR3 sequence (DNA): TGTGCCAGCAGTTACGGTGAGGGGTATGGCTACACCTTC. Protein: CASSYGEGYGYTF. The chain has TRBV6-5 and TRBJ1-2; the D gene is possibly TRBD1 (5 bases). The V end was cut by 2 bases, the J end by 5 bases, with 9 bases between. Germline loops: CDR1 MNHEY, CDR2 SVGAGI. CDR3 length: 13 amino acids.

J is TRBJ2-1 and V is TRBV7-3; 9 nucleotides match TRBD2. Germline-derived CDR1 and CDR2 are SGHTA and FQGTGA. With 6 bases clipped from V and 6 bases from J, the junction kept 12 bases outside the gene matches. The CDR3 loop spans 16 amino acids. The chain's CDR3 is CASSYGRAGGFNEQFF. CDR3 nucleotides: TGTGCCAGCAGTTACGGGAGAGCGGGAGGATTCAATGAGCAGTTCTTC.

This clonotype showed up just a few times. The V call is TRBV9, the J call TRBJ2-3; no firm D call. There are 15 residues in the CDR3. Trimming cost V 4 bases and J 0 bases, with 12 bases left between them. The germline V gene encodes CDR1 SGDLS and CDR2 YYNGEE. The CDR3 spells CASSSRHTSTDTQYF. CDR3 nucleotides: TGTGCCAGCAGCTCTAGACATACTAGCACAGATACGCAGTATTTT.